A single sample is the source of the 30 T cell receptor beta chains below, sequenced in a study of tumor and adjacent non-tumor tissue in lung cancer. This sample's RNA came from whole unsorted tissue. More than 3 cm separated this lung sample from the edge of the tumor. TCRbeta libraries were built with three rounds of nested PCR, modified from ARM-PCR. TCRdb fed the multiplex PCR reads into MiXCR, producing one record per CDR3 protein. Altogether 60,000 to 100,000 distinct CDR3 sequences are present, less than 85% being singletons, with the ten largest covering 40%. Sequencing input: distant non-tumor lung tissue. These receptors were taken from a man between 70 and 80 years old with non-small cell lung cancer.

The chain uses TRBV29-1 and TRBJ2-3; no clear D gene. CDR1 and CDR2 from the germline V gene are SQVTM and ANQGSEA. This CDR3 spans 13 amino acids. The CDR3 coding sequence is TGCAGTATTACTGGGCAGGGCACAGATACGCAGTATTTT. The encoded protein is CSITGQGTDTQYF.

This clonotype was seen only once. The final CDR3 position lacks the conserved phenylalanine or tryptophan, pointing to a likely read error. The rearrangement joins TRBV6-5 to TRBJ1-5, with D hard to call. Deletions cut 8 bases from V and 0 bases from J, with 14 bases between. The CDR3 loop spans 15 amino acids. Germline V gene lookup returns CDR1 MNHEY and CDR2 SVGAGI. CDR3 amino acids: CASCKTLNSNQPQHL. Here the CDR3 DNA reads TGTGCCAGCTGCAAGACCCTTAATAGCAATCAGCCCCAGCATCTT.

This CDR3 reads CARTREQGDRSNQPQHF. CDR3 DNA: TGTGCCCGCACTCGGGAACAGGGAGACAGGAGCAATCAGCCCCAGCATTTT. The chain has TRBV6-6 and TRBJ1-5, with D perhaps matching TRBD1 (6 bases). CDR1 is MNHNY, CDR2 SVGAGI, per germline (reference sequence). CDR3 size: 17 residues. V lost 11 bases and J 1 base, leaving 24 bases between the germline ends.

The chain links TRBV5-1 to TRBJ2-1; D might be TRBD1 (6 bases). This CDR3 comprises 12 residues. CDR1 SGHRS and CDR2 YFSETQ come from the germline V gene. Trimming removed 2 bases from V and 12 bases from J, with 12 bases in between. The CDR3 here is CASSFDRFRQFF. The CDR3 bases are TGCGCCAGCAGCTTCGACAGGTTCAGGCAGTTCTTC.

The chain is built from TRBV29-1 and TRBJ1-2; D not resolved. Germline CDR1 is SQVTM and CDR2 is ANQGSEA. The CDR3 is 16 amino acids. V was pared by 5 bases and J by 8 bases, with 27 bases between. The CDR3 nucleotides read TGCAGCGTTATCCCCTATCAATCCTCGGGAGTAGAAGGCTACACCTTC. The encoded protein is CSVIPYQSSGVEGYTF.

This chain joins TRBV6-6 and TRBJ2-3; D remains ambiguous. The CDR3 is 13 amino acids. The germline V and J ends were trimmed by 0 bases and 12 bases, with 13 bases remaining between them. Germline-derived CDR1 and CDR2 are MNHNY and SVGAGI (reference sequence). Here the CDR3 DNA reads TGTGCCAGCAGTTACTCGCTTGCAGAAACACAGTATTTT. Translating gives CASSYSLAETQYF.

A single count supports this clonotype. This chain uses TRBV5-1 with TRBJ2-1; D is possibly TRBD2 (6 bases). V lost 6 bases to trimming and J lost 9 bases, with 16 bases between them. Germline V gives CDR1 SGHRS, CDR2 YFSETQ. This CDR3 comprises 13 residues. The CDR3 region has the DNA TGCGCCAGCACACCCGGGGGTCACAGTGAGCAGTTCTTC. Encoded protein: CASTPGGHSEQFF.

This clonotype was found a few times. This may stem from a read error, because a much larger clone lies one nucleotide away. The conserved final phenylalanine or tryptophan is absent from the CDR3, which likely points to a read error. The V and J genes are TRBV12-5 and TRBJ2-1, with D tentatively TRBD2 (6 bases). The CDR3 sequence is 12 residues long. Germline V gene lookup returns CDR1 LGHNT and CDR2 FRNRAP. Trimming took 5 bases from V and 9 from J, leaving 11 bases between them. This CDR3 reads CASGVTSSEQFL. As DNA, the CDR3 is TGTGCTAGTGGTGTCACTAGCAGTGAGCAGTTCCTC.

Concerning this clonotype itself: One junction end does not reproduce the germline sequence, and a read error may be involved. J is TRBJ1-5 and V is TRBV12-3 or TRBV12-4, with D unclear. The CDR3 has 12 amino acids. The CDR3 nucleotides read TGTGCCAGCAATGCCGCTGGCCAGCCCCAACATTTT. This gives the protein CASNAAGQPQHF.

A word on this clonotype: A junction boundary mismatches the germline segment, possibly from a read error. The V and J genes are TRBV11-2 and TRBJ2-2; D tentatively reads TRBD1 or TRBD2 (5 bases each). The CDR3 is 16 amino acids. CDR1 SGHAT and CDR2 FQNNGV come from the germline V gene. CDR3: CANSLVGRGVAGELFF. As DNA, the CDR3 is TGTGCCAACAGCTTAGTGGGCAGAGGGGTTGCCGGGGAGCTCTTTTTC.

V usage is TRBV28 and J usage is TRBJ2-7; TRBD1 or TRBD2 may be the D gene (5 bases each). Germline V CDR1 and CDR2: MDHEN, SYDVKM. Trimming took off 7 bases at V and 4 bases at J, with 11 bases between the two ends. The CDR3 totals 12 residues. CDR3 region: CASNRDAYEQYF. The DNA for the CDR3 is TGTGCCAGCAACCGGGACGCGTACGAGCAGTACTTC.

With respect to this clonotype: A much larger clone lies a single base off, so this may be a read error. The chain's CDR3 is CAISEMVKMYEQYF. The CDR3 coding sequence is TGTGCCATCAGTGAGATGGTCAAGATGTACGAGCAGTACTTC. The rearrangement joins TRBV10-3 to TRBJ2-7, with unresolved D. The CDR3 runs 14 residues. V lost 2 bases to trimming and J lost 4 bases, with 12 bases between them. Germline CDR1 is ENHRY and CDR2 is SYGVKD.

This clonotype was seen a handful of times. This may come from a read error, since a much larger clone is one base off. The CDR3 DNA reads TGTGCCAACAGCAAGACCCTTAATAGCAATCAGCCCCAGCATTTT. Translation: CANSKTLNSNQPQHF. The chain is built from TRBV6-5 and TRBJ1-5; D unclear. Germline V gene data show CDR1 as MNHEY and CDR2 as SVGAGI. The V and J ends lost 10 bases and 0 bases respectively, with 16 bases between them. The CDR3 totals 15 residues.

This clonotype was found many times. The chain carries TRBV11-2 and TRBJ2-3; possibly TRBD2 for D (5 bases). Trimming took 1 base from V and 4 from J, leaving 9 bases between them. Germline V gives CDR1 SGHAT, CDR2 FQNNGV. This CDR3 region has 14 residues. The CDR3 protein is CASSLGIGADTQYF. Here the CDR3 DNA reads TGTGCCAGCAGCTTAGGAATCGGGGCAGATACGCAGTATTTT. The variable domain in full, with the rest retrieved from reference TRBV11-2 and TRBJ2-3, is EAGVAQSPRYKIIEKRQSVAFWCNPISGHATLYWYQQILGQGPKLLIQFQNNGVVDDSQLPKDRFSAERLKGVDSTLKIQPAKLEDSAVYLCASSLGIGADTQYFGPGTRLTVL.

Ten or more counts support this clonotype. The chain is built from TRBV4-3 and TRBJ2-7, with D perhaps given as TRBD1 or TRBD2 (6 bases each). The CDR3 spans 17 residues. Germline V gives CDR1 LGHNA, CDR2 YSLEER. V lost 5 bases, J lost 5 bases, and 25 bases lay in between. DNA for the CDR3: TGCGCCAGCAGCTCCCGCAGTGGTGGGTTAAGGGGGGACGAGCAGTACTTC. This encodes CASSSRSGGLRGDEQYF.

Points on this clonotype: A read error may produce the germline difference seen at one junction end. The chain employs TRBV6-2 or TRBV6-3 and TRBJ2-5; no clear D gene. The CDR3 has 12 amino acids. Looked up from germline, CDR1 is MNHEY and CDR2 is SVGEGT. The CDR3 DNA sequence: TGTGCCAACAGTTCCCAACATAAGACCCAGTACTTC. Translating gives CANSSQHKTQYF.

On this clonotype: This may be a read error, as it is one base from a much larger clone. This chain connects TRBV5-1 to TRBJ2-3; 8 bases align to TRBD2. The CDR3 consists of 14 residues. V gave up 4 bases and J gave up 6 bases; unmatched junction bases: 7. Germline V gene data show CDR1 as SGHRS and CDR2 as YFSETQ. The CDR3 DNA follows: TGCGCCAGCAGCCTGGGACTAGTAGTGGATACGCAGTATTTT. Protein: CASSLGLVVDTQYF.

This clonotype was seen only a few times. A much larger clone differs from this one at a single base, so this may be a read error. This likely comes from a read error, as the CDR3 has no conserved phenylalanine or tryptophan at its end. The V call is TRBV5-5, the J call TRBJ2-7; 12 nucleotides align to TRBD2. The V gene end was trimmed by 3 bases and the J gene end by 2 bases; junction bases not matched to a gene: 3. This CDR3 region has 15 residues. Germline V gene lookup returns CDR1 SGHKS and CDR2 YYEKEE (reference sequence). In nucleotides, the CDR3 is TGTGCCAGCAGCTGGACTAGCGGGACCACCTACGAGCAGTACATC. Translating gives CASSWTSGTTYEQYI.

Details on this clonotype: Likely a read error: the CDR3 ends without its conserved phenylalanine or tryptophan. CDR3 region: CPSGLTSGSQPQHS. CDR3 DNA: TGTCCTAGTGGCCTTACCTCTGGCAGTCAGCCCCAGCATTCT. The chain carries TRBV12-5 and TRBJ1-5; D ambiguous. The germline CDR1 and CDR2 sequences are LGHNT and FRNRAP. There are 14 residues in the CDR3.

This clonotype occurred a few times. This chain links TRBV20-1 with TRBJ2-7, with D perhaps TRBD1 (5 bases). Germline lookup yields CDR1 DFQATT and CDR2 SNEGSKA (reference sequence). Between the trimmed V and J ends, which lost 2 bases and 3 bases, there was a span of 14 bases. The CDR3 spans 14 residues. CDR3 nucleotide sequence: TGCAGTGCTAGACCCATCGGCAGGGACTACGAGCAGTACTTC. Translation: CSARPIGRDYEQYF.

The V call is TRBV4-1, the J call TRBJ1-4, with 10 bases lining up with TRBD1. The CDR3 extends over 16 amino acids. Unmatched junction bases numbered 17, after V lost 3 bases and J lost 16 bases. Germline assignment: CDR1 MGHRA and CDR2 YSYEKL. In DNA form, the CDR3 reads TGCGCCAGCAGCCAGATACGGGGACAGGGGAGCGAACAACAGTTTTTT. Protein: CASSQIRGQGSEQQFF.

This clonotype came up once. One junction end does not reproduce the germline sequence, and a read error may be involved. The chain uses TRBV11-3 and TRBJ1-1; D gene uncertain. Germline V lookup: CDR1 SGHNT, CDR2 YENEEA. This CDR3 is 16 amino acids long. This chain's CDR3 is CASSFRNRSLDTEAFF. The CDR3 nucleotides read TGTGCCAGTAGCTTCCGGAACAGAAGCCTGGACACTGAAGCTTTCTTT.

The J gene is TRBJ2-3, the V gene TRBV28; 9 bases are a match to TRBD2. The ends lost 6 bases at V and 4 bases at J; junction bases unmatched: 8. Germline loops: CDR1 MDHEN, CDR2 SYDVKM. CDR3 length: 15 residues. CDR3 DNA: TGTGCCAGCAGCGAACTAGCGGGCGGGGCAGATACGCAGTATTTT. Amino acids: CASSELAGGADTQYF.

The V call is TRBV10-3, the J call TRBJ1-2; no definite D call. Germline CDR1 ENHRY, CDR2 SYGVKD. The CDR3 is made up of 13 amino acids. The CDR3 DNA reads TGTCTCATCAGTGCTGTGCAAAGCCACGGCTACACCTTC. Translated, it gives CLISAVQSHGYTF.

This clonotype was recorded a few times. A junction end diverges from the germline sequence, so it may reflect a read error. CDR3 sequence (DNA): TGTGCCAGCAGTTTTACCGTAGCCTATAGCGGGGGGACCACTGGCTACGAGCAGTATTTC. Encoded protein: CASSFTVAYSGGTTGYEQYF. This chain joins TRBV28 and TRBJ2-7, with 10 bases identical to TRBD2. CDR1 is MDHEN and CDR2 is SYDVKM in the germline V gene. CDR3 length: 20 amino acids. Full variable domain (outside the CDR3, taken from reference TRBV28 and TRBJ2-7): DVKVTQSSRYLVKRTGEKVFLECVQDMDHENMFWYRQDPGLGLRLIYFSYDVKMKEKGDIPEGYSVSREKKERFSLILESASTNQTSMYLCASSFTVAYSGGTTGYEQYFGPGTRLTVT.

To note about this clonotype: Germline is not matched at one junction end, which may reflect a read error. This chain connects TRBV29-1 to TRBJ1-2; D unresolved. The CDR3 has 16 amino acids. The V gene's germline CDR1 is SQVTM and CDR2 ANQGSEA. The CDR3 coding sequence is TGCAGCGTTGTCCCCTATCAATACTCGGGAGAAGATTGCTACACATTC. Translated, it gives CSVVPYQYSGEDCYTF. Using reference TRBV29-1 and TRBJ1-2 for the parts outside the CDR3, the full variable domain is SAVISQKPSRDICQRGTSLTIQCQVDSQVTMMFWYRQQPGQSLTLIATANQGSEATYESGFVIDKFPISRPNLTFSTLTVSNMSPEDSSIYLCSVVPYQYSGEDCYTFGSGTRLTVV.

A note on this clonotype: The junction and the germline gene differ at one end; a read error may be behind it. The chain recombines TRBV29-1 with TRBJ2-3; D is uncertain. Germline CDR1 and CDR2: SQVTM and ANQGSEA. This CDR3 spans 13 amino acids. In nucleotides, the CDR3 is TGCAACGTTGCGTGGACCACTCAGTATACGCAGTATTTT. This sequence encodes CNVAWTTQYTQYF.

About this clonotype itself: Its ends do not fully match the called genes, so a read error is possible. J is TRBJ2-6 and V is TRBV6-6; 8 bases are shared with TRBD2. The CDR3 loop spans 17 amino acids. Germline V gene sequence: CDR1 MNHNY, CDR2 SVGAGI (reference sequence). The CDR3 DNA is TGTGCCAGCAGCCTCCGCAGCGGGAGCTCTGGGGTCAACGTCCAGACTTTC. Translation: CASSLRSGSSGVNVQTF.

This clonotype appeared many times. The CDR3 loop reads CSASIQDIYEQYF. The CDR3 DNA reads as TGCAGTGCTAGTATTCAGGATATCTACGAGCAGTACTTC. V and J are TRBV20-1 and TRBJ2-7; D not resolved. The CDR3 spans 13 residues. The V and J ends lost 3 bases and 3 bases respectively, with 12 bases between them. Germline CDR1 is DFQATT and CDR2 is SNEGSKA (reference sequence).

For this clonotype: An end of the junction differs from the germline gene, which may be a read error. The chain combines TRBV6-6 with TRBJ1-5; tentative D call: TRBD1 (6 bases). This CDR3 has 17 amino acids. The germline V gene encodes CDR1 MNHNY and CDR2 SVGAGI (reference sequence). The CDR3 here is CASGYSMGDNSNHPQHF. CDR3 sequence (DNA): TGTGCCAGCGGTTACTCGATGGGGGACAATAGCAATCATCCCCAGCATTTT.